This T cell receptor (beta chain) appears in the sequencing data of a study of T cell responses to AZD1222 COVID-19 vaccine. On this clone: The target antigen is unknown.

The CDR3 spans 14 residues. V lost 6 bases to trimming and J lost 6 bases; unmatched junction nucleotides: 5. CDR1 is SNHLY, CDR2 FYNNEI, per germline. Study outcomes and limitations: Among vaccine-associated CD4 TCRs, coverage spanned spike, with dominance at 160-218 and 743-854. Baseline testing showed seropositivity in only six AZD1222 recipients. In the spike-specific TCR repertoire, nearly half reportedly target unmutated variant regions. There were repertoire samples only from the period after the peak T cell response.

This table comes from immunoSEQ multiplex PCR, and its TCRdb copy is limited to in-frame clones, with some not included. The top ten clones hold less than 6% of a sample with about 150,000 clones, just over 85% of them seen once. Source: peripheral blood, taken 28 days after the second AZD1222 dose. The chain joins TRBV2 to TRBJ2-2; 9 bases are a match to TRBD1. This receptor was identified in an adult who received the AZD1222 COVID-19 vaccine. CDR3 DNA sequence: TGTGCCAGCAGGTGGGACAGGGACGCCGGGGAGCTGTTTTTT. Translated: CASRWDRDAGELFF.